This T cell receptor beta chain was observed in a study of blood T cell repertoires in COVID-19. The data were produced by immunoSEQ multiplex PCR, yet TCRdb's version contains in-frame clones alone and is incomplete. The sample carries some 50,000 clones, 80% to 90% recorded once. The germline V gene encodes CDR1 LNHDA and CDR2 SQIVND (reference sequence). This CDR3 spans 14 amino acids. V lost 5 bases to trimming and J lost 7 bases, with 12 bases between them. A few counts support this clone. This sequence was found in a human donor in a cohort sampled during active COVID-19. The chain employs TRBV19 and TRBJ1-6, with D possibly matching TRBD1 (6 bases). The sample taken for sequencing was peripheral blood. For the CDR3, the DNA is TGTGCCAGTAGTTATTCAGGGGTAAATTCACCCCTCCACTTT. Translation gives CASSYSGVNSPLHF.